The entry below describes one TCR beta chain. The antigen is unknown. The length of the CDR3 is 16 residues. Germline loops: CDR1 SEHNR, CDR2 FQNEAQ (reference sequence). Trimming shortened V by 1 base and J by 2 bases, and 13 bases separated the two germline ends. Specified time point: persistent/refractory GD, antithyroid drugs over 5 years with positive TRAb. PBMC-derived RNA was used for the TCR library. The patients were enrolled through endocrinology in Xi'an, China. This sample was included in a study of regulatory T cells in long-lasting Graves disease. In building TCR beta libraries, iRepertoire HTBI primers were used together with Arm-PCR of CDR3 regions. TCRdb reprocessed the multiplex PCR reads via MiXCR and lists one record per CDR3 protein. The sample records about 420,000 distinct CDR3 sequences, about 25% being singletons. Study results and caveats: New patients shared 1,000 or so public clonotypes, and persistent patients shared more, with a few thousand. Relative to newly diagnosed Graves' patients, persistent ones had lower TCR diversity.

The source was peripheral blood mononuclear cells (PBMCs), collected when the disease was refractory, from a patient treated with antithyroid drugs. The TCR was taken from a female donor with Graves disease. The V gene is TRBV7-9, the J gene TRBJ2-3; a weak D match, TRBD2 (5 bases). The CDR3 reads CASSLELGALTDTQYF. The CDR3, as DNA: TGTGCCAGCAGCTTAGAACTAGGAGCCCTCACAGATACGCAGTATTTT.